The 2 T cell receptor beta chains listed next were all sequenced from one sample in a study of T cell responses to AZD1222 COVID-19 vaccine. Clones were read by immunoSEQ multiplex PCR, and TCRdb kept only the in-frame ones, dropping some. The data hold under 130,000 clones, with around 94% observed a single time. The sample here was peripheral blood, taken on day 0 of AZD1222 vaccination. These receptors all come from an adult in good health.

The V gene is TRBV6-5, the J gene TRBJ1-5; D gene ambiguous. With 2 bases removed from V and 7 bases from J, the gap between germline ends came to 12 bases. The CDR3 contains 14 residues. Germline CDR1 reads MNHEY; CDR2 reads SVGAGI. The CDR3 protein is CASSYEAGEQPQHF. CDR3 in DNA: TGTGCCAGCAGTTACGAGGCAGGAGAACAGCCCCAGCATTTT.

The genes are TRBV18 and TRBJ1-2; possible D gene TRBD1, 6 bases. V lost 4 bases to trimming and J lost 2 bases, with 17 bases between them. Germline values: CDR1 KGHSH, CDR2 LQKENI. The CDR3 length is 16 residues. The CDR3 bases are TGTGCCAGCTCACTGGAGAGACAGGTTACCAACTATGGCTACACCTTC. This gives the protein CASSLERQVTNYGYTF.